Sequencing of this T cell receptor (beta chain) was carried out in a study of T cells in Graves' hyperthyroidism and ophthalmopathy. Amplification yielded TCR beta CDR3 regions, with RNA transcripts as the source. When the TCR CDR3 underwent first-round RT-PCR, the HTBI primer set was used. From the multiplex PCR reads, TCRdb called clonotypes with MiXCR, one entry per CDR3 protein. The sample holds a few hundred thousand distinct CDR3 sequences, about 15% seen once. V was clipped by 1 base and J by 0 bases, with 13 bases between them. CDR1 and CDR2 from the germline V gene are SGHTA and FQGNSA. The CDR3 is 16 amino acids.

The material sequenced was blood. The chain has TRBV7-2 and TRBJ2-7, with D perhaps assigned TRBD1 or TRBD2 (6 bases each). The receptor was isolated from a woman aged 25 to 45 with Graves' hyperthyroidism. The CDR3 reads CASSLVAGGLSYEQYF. CDR3 DNA: TGTGCCAGCAGCTTAGTAGCCGGGGGCCTCTCCTACGAGCAGTACTTC.